The clone carrying this TCR beta chain was seen a single time. Only in-frame clones appear in the TCRdb table, and some are missing; sequencing was by immunoSEQ multiplex PCR. Of roughly 220,000 clones in the sample, 80% to 90% were seen once. This record belongs to a study of blood T cell repertoires in COVID-19. J lost 3 bases, V lost 5 bases, and 9 bases had no gene match. The CDR3 has 16 amino acids. Germline-derived CDR1 and CDR2 are LNHDA and SQIVND (reference sequence). This clonotype was obtained from a woman over 75 with COVID-19, enrolled during active disease. Sequenced: peripheral blood. The V call is TRBV19, the J call TRBJ1-5; 8 bases are a match to TRBD1. CDR3 nucleotide sequence: TGTGCCAGTAGTTCCATGGACAGGGCCTCCAATCAGCCCCAGCATTTT. Protein: CASSSMDRASNQPQHF.